The text below deals with one TCR beta chain. The data belong to a study of blood T cell repertoires in COVID-19. Whole-study context: There were acute and convalescent COVID-19 samples, and they came from the United States, Italy and Spain. Nucleic acid was either cDNA or gDNA, and it came from T cells, B-cell-depleted T cells, or PBMCs.

V lost 4 bases, J lost 5 bases, and 19 bases lay in between. The CDR3 is made up of 15 amino acids. Germline CDR1 reads SGHNT; CDR2 reads YYREEE (reference sequence). In the study's own analysis: How many nucleated cells were present was estimated from reference gene primer amplification. Generated by immunoSEQ multiplex PCR, the TCRdb table keeps only in-frame clones and is missing some. The V and J calls and clone size were taken over from that table, and D and trimming were inferred from the DNA. The repertoire holds 100,000 to 150,000 clones, around 85% seen once, with about 15% in the top ten. The receptor was derived from a woman between 50 and 59 years old with acute or convalescent COVID-19. The V gene is TRBV5-4, the J gene TRBJ2-7; weak D call: TRBD1 (5 bases). Input material: peripheral blood. Here the CDR3 reads CASSRWQGISNEQYF. Written as DNA, the CDR3 is TGTGCCAGCAGCCGATGGCAGGGAATTTCCAACGAGCAGTACTTC. Full variable domain (rest looked up from reference TRBV5-4 and TRBJ2-7): ETGVTQSPTHLIKTRGQQVTLRCSSQSGHNTVSWYQQALGQGPQFIFQYYREEENGRGNFPPRFSGLQFPNYSSELNVNALELDDSALYLCASSRWQGISNEQYFGPGTRLTVT.